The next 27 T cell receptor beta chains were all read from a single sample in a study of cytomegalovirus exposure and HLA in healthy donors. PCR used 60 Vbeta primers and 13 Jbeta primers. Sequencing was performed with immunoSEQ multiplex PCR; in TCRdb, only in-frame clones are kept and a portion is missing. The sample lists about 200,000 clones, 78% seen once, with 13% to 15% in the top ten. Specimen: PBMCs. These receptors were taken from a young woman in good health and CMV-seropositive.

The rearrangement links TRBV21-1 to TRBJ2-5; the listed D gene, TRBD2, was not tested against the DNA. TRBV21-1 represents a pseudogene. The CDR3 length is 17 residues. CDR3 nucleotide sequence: TGTGCCAGCAACCCTCCTCGAAGCGGGAGGTTGGAAGAGACCCAGTACTTC. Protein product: CASNPPRSGRLEETQYF.

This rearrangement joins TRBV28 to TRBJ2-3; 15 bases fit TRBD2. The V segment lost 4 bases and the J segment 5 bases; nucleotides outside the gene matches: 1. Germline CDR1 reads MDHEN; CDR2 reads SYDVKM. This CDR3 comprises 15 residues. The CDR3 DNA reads TGTGCCAGCAGTTGGACTAGCGGGGGGGGAGATACGCAGTATTTT. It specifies CASSWTSGGGDTQYF.

The CDR3 sequence: CASSLSGLAGRTDTQYF. Written as DNA, the CDR3 is TGTGCCAGCAGTTTATCGGGACTAGCGGGTCGCACAGATACGCAGTATTTT. The chain links TRBV27 to TRBJ2-3; 12 bases match TRBD2. The CDR3 is 17 amino acids. V shed 0 bases, J shed 1 base, and the junction held 2 bases outside the gene matches. Germline loops: CDR1 MNHEY, CDR2 SMNVEV (reference sequence).

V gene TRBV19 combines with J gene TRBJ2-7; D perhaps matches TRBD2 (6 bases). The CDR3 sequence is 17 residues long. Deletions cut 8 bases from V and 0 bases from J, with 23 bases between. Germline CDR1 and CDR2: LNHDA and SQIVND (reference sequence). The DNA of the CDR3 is TGTGCCAGTCCCGGAGGGGTCGTTTTCCTCTTCTCCTACGAGCAGTACTTC. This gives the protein CASPGGVVFLFSYEQYF.

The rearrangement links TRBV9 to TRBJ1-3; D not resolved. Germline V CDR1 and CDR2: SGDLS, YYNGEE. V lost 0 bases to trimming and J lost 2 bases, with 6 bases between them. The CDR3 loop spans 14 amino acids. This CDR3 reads CASSVGGPGNTIYF. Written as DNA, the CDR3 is TGTGCCAGCAGCGTAGGCGGCCCTGGAAACACCATATATTTT.

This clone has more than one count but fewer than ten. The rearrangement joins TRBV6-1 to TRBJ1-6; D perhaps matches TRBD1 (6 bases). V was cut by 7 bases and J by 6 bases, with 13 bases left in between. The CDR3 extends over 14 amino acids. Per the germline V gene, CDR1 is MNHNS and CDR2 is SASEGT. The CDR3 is CASNLDRFNSPLHF. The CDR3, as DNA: TGTGCCAGCAATCTGGACAGATTTAATTCACCCCTCCACTTT.

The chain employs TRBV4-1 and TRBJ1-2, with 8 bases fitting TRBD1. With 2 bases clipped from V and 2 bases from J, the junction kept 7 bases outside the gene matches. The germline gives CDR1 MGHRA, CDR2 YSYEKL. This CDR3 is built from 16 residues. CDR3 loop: CASSQPRQGRNYGYTF. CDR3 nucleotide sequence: TGCGCCAGCAGCCAACCTAGACAGGGGCGGAACTATGGCTACACCTTC.

The chain's CDR3 is CASSFYRENGYTF. The DNA for the CDR3 is TGTGCCAGCAGCTTCTACAGGGAGAATGGCTACACCTTC. The chain employs TRBV7-2 and TRBJ1-2, with D possibly TRBD1 on 6 matching bases. The CDR3 is made up of 13 amino acids. CDR1 and CDR2 (germline): SGHTA, FQGNSA. Trimming took off 3 bases at V and 6 bases at J, with 11 bases between the two ends.

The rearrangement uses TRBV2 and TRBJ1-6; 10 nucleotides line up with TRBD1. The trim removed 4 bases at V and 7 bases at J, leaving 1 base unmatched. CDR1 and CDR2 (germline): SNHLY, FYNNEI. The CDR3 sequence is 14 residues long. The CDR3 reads CASSAGQGNSPLHF. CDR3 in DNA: TGTGCCAGCAGTGCGGGACAGGGGAATTCACCCCTCCACTTT. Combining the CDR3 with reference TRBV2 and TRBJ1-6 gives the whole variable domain EPEVTQTPSHQVTQMGQEVILRCVPISNHLYFYWYRQILGQKVEFLVSFYNNEISEKSEIFDDQFSVERPDGSNFTLKIRSTKLEDSAMYFCASSAGQGNSPLHFGNGTRLTVT.

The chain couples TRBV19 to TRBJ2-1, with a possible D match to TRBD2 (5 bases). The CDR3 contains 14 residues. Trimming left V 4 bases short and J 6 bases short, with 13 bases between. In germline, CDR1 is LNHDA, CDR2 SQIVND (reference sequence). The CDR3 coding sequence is TGTGCCAGTAGTACCCTGGGCGGGTCCAATGAGCAGTTCTTC. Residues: CASSTLGGSNEQFF.

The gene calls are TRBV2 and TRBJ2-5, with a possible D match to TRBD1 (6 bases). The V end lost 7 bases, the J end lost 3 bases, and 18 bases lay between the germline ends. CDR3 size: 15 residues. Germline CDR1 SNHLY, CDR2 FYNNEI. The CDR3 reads CASTEGGAVKETQYF. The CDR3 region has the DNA TGTGCCAGCACCGAAGGGGGAGCGGTCAAAGAGACCCAGTACTTC.

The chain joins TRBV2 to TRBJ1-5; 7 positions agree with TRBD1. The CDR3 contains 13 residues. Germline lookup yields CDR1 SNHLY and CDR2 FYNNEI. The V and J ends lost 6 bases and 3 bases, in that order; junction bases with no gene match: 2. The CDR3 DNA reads TGTGCCAGCAGGGGACAGCTCAATCAGCCCCAGCATTTT. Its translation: CASRGQLNQPQHF.

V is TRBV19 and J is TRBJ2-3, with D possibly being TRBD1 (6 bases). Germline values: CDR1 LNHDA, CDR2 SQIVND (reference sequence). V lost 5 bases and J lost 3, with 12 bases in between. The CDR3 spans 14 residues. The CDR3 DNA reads TGTGCCAGTAGTGTGGCAGGGGAAACAGATACGCAGTATTTT. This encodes CASSVAGETDTQYF.

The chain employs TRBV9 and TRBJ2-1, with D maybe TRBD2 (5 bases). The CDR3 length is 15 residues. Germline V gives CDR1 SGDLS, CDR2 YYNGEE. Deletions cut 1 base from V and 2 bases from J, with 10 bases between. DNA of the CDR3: TGTGCCAGCAGCGTATCCTCGGAGGCCTACAATGAGCAGTTCTTC. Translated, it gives CASSVSSEAYNEQFF.

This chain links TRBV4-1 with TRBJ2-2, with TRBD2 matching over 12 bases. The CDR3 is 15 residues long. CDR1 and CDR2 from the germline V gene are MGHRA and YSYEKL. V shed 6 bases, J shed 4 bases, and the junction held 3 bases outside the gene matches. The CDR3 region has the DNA TGCGCCAGCAGTCGGACTAGCGGGACCACCGGGGAGCTGTTTTTT. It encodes CASSRTSGTTGELFF.

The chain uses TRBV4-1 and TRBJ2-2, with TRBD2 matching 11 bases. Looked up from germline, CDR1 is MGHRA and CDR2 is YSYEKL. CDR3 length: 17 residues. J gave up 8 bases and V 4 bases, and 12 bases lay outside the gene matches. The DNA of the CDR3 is TGCGCCAGCAGCCCTCTACCGGGACTAGCGGCCCGGGGGGAGCTGTTTTTT. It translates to CASSPLPGLAARGELFF.

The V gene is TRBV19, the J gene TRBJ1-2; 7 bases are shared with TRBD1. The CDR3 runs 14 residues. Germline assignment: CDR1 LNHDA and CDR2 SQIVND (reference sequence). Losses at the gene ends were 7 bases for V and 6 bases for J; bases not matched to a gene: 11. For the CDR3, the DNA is TGTGCCAGTAAGGGATCAAGGGGGCCTAATGGCTACACCTTC. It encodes CASKGSRGPNGYTF.

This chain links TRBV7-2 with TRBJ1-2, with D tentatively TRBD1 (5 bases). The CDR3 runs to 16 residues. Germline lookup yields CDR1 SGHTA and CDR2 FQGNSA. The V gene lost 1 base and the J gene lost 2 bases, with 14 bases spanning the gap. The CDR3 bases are TGTGCCAGCAGCTTAGATTGGGGCAGGTCCAACTATGGCTACACCTTC. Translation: CASSLDWGRSNYGYTF. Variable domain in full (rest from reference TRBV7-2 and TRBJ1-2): GAGVSQSPSNKVTEKGKDVELRCDPISGHTALYWYRQSLGQGLEFLIYFQGNSAPDKSGLPSDRFSAERTGGSVSTLTIQRTQQEDSAVYLCASSLDWGRSNYGYTFGSGTRLTVV.

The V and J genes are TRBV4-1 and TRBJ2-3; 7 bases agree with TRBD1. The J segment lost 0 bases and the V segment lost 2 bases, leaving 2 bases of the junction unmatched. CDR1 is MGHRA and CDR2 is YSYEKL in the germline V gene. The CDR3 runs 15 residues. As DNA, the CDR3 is TGCGCCAGCAGCCAAAGGGACAGAAGCACAGATACGCAGTATTTT. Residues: CASSQRDRSTDTQYF.

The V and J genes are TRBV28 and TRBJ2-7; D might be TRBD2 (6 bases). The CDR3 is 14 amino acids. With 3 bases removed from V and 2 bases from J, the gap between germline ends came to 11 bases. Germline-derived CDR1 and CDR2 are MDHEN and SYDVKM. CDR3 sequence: CASSFIGGPYEQYF. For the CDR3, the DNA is TGTGCCAGCAGTTTTATCGGGGGACCCTACGAGCAGTACTTC.

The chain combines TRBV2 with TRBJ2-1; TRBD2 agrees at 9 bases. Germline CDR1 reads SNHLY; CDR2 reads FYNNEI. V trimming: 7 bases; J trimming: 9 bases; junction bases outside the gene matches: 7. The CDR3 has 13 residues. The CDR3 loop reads CASNGGRAFEQFF. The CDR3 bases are TGTGCCAGCAATGGCGGGAGGGCCTTTGAGCAGTTCTTC.

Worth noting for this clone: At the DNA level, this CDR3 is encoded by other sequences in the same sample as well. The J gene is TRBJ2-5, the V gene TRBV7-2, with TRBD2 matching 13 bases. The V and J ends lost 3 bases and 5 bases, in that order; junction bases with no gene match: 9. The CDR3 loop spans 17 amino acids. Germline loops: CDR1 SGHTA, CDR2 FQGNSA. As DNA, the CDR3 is TGTGCCAGCAGCTTCTACGGACTAGCGGGAGTCGGCGAGACCCAGTACTTC. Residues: CASSFYGLAGVGETQYF.

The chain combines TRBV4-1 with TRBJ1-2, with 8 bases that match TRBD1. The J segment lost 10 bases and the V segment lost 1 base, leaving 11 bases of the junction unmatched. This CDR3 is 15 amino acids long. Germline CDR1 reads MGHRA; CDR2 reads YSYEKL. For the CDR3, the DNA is TGCGCCAGCAGCCAAGCCCGGACAGGGCCTTCATTCTACACCTTC. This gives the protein CASSQARTGPSFYTF.

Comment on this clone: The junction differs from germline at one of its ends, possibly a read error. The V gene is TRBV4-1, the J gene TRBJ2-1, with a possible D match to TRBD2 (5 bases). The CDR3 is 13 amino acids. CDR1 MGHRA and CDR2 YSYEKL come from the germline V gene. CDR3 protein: CASTQTGNNEQFF. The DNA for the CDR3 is TGCGCCAGCACCCAAACCGGGAACAATGAGCAGTTCTTC.

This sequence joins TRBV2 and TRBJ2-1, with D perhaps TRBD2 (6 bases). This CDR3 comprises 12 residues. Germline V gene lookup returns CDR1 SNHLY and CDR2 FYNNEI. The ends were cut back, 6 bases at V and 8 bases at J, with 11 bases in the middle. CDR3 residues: CASSQTGDEQFF. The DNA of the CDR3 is TGTGCCAGCAGCCAAACGGGGGATGAGCAGTTCTTC.

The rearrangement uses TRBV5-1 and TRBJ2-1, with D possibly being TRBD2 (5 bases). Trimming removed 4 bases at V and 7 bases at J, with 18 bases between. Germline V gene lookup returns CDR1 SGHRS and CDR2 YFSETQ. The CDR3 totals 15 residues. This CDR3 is CASSDKPSRRNEQFF. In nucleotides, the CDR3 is TGCGCCAGCAGCGACAAACCGAGCCGGAGGAATGAGCAGTTCTTC. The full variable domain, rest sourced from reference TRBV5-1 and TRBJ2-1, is KAGVTQTPRYLIKTRGQQVTLSCSPISGHRSVSWYQQTPGQGLQFLFEYFSETQRNKGNFPGRFSGRQFSNSRSEMNVSTLELGDSALYLCASSDKPSRRNEQFFGPGTRLTVL.

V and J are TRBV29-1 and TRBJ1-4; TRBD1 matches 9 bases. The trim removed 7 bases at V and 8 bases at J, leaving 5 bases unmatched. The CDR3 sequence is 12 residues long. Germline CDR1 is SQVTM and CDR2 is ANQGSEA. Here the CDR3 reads CSAGTGKEKLFF. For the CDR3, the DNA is TGCAGCGCCGGGACAGGGAAAGAAAAACTGTTTTTT.